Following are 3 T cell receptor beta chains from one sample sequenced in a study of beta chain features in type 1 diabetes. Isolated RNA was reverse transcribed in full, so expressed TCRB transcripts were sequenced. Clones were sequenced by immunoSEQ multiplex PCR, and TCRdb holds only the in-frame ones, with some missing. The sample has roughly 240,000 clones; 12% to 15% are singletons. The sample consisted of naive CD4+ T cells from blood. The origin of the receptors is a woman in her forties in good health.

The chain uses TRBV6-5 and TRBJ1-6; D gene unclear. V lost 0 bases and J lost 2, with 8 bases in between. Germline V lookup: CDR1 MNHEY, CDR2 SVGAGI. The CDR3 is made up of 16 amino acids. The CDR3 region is CASSYSPGPYNSPLHF. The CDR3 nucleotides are TGTGCCAGCAGTTACTCGCCAGGTCCCTATAATTCACCCCTCCACTTT.

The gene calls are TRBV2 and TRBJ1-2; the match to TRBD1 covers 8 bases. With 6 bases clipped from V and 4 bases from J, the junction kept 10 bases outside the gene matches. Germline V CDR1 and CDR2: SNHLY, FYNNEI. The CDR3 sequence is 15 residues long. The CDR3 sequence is CASSQRTGSFYGYTF. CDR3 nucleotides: TGTGCCAGCAGCCAACGGACAGGGTCCTTCTATGGCTACACCTTC.

The CDR3, as DNA: TGTGCCAGCAGCCGAGAGGGACAGGGACAAGAGACCCAGTACTTC. It yields the protein CASSREGQGQETQYF. The J gene is TRBJ2-5, the V gene TRBV4-2, with 9 bases identical to TRBD1. Trimming took 4 bases from V and 2 from J; bases not matched to a gene: 5. Per the germline V gene, CDR1 is LGHNA and CDR2 is YNFKEQ. This CDR3 comprises 15 residues.